Below are 21 T cell receptor beta chains sequenced from a single sample in a study of cytomegalovirus exposure and HLA in healthy donors (dated by TCRdb to about 2017). Library generation was performed with the immunoSEQ multiplex PCR assay. For the multiplex PCR, a mixture combining 60 forward primers for TCR Vbeta segments and 13 reverse primers for TCR Jbeta segments was used. TCRdb mirrors the immuneACCESS table, restricted to in-frame sequences. Some clones are absent from its copies; in checked studies, under half trace to an unresolved V gene, and the reason for the others is unknown. This sample's clone table shows 53,000 or so clones. The ten most abundant clones make up about 6% of the sample. The sequencing sample was made of PBMCs. These receptors were obtained from a male donor in good health and CMV-seropositive.

The chain is built from TRBV23-1 and TRBJ1-1; no reliable D call. Being an ORF, TRBV23-1 has a function that is uncertain. The CDR3 is 14 amino acids. V gave up 0 bases and J gave up 2 bases, with 7 bases separating them. The CDR3 DNA sequence: TGCGCCAGCAGTCAATCGTCCTTAAACACTGAAGCTTTCTTT. Protein: CASSQSSLNTEAFF.

V gene TRBV6-5 combines with J gene TRBJ2-3; D is possibly TRBD2 (5 bases). Germline CDR1 reads MNHEY; CDR2 reads SVGAGI. V was cut by 2 bases and J by 0 bases, with 9 bases left in between. The CDR3 loop spans 15 amino acids. The CDR3 protein is CASSYRGQSTDTQYF. The CDR3 nucleotides are TGTGCCAGCAGTTACCGCGGGCAGAGCACAGATACGCAGTATTTT.

The chain employs TRBV5-1 and TRBJ2-2; D may be TRBD2 (6 bases). The germline V and J ends were trimmed by 1 base and 6 bases, with 16 bases remaining between them. CDR3 size: 16 residues. Germline assignment: CDR1 SGHRS and CDR2 YFSETQ. The CDR3 protein is CASSLRGGSPSGELFF. The CDR3 nucleotides read TGCGCCAGCAGCTTGCGTGGGGGGTCACCGTCCGGGGAGCTGTTTTTT.

This CDR3 is CASSLGTGVATNEKLFF. CDR3 nucleotides: TGTGCCAGCAGCCTGGGGACAGGGGTTGCAACTAATGAAAAACTGTTTTTT. The V and J genes are TRBV14 and TRBJ1-4, with TRBD1 matching 10 bases. Trimming cost V 4 bases and J 0 bases; bases outside gene matches: 5. Germline CDR1 is SGHDN and CDR2 is FVKESK. The CDR3 has 17 residues.

CDR3 sequence reads: CASSTRGQGGETQYF. The CDR3 DNA reads as TGTGCCAGCAGCACCAGGGGACAGGGTGGTGAGACCCAGTACTTC. V and J are TRBV7-8 and TRBJ2-5, with TRBD1 matching over 9 bases. CDR1 SGHVS and CDR2 FQNEAQ come from the germline V gene. The trim removed 5 bases at V and 5 bases at J, leaving 9 bases unmatched. The CDR3 totals 15 residues.

The chain combines TRBV19 with TRBJ1-3; D gene uncertain. This CDR3 is 14 amino acids long. Germline-derived CDR1 and CDR2 are LNHDA and SQIVND (reference sequence). Trimming took 5 bases from V and 8 from J, leaving 16 bases between them. CDR3 sequence reads: CASSAGPSTYTIYF. CDR3 sequence (DNA): TGTGCCAGTAGTGCGGGCCCGTCAACGTACACCATATATTTT. Full variable domain (rest looked up from reference TRBV19 and TRBJ1-3): DGGITQSPKYLFRKEGQNVTLSCEQNLNHDAMYWYRQDPGQGLRLIYYSQIVNDFQKGDIAEGYSVSREKKESFPLTVTSAQKNPTAFYLCASSAGPSTYTIYFGEGSWLTVV.

This chain connects TRBV18 to TRBJ1-1; no firm D call. V shed 2 bases and J shed 1 base, with 8 bases lying between them. This CDR3 is built from 14 residues. Germline CDR1 and CDR2: KGHSH and LQKENI. CDR3 sequence (DNA): TGTGCCAGCTCACCATCCAACACGAACACTGAAGCTTTCTTT. Protein sequence: CASSPSNTNTEAFF. Filled out from reference TRBV18 and TRBJ1-1, the complete variable domain reads NAGVMQNPRHLVRRRGQEARLRCSPMKGHSHVYWYRQLPEEGLKFMVYLQKENIIDESGMPKERFSAEFPKEGPSILRIQQVVRGDSAAYFCASSPSNTNTEAFFGQGTRLTVV.

Judged by frequency, this clone is medium-sized. The V call is TRBV4-3, the J call TRBJ1-1, with D possibly TRBD1 on 5 matching bases. The CDR3 is 15 residues long. V gave up 0 bases and J gave up 4 bases, with 12 bases separating them. The germline gives CDR1 LGHNA, CDR2 YSLEER. The CDR3 region has the DNA TGCGCCAGCAGCCAAGATACCCCAGGGCGCACTGAAGCTTTCTTT. Its protein is CASSQDTPGRTEAFF.

The V call is TRBV4-2, the J call TRBJ2-7; 10 nucleotides match TRBD1. Germline CDR1 LGHNA, CDR2 YNFKEQ. The CDR3 has 15 residues. V gave up 6 bases and J gave up 5 bases; unmatched junction bases: 10. The DNA for the CDR3 is TGTGCCAGCAGAGGCCGAGGGACAGGGGATAACGAGCAGTACTTC. Translating gives CASRGRGTGDNEQYF.

The V and J genes are TRBV7-2 and TRBJ2-2; 12 bases align to TRBD2. The CDR3 has 14 amino acids. The trim removed 5 bases at V and 7 bases at J, leaving 2 bases unmatched. The germline V gene encodes CDR1 SGHTA and CDR2 FQGNSA. The CDR3, as DNA: TGTGCCAGCAGCCAGGGACTAGCGGGCGGGGAGCTGTTTTTT. Translated: CASSQGLAGGELFF.

V gene TRBV5-1 combines with J gene TRBJ1-2; a possible D gene is TRBD1 (5 bases). V was shortened by 7 bases and J by 7 bases, with 11 bases between the two germline ends. CDR1 and CDR2 from the germline V gene are SGHRS and YFSETQ. The CDR3 loop spans 11 amino acids. The CDR3 DNA reads TGCGCCAGCTGGGGGAGGACTGGCTACACCTTC. This sequence encodes CASWGRTGYTF.

The chain combines TRBV7-2 with TRBJ2-7, with 7 bases lining up with TRBD1. The CDR3 loop spans 11 amino acids. CDR1 SGHTA and CDR2 FQGNSA come from the germline V gene. The ends lost 5 bases at V and 6 bases at J; junction bases unmatched: 1. CDR3 nucleotide sequence: TGTGCCAGCAGCCAGGGGGTCGAGCAGTACTTC. This codes for CASSQGVEQYF.

This chain uses TRBV5-8 with TRBJ2-1; TRBD1 matches 8 bases. This CDR3 spans 15 amino acids. Germline V gives CDR1 SGHTS, CDR2 YDEGEE. Unmatched junction bases numbered 10, after V lost 6 bases and J lost 5 bases. The CDR3 DNA sequence: TGTGCCAGCAACGCGGACAGGGTAGGGGACAATGAGCAGTTCTTC. Amino acids: CASNADRVGDNEQFF. Supplemented by reference TRBV5-8 and TRBJ2-1, the full variable domain reads EAGVTQSPTHLIKTRGQQATLRCSPISGHTSVYWYQQALGLGLQFLLWYDEGEERNRGNFPPRFSGRQFPNYSSELNVNALELEDSALYLCASNADRVGDNEQFFGPGTRLTVL.

Written as DNA, the CDR3 is TGTGCCAGCAGCCCGACTATAGTGGGATCTTATGAAAAACTGTTTTTT. Translating gives CASSPTIVGSYEKLFF. The rearrangement joins TRBV7-8 to TRBJ1-4; D remains ambiguous. The CDR3 spans 16 residues. Germline CDR1 is SGHVS and CDR2 is FQNEAQ. V lost 5 bases, J lost 6 bases, and 19 bases lay in between.

The J gene is TRBJ2-7, the V gene TRBV7-2; TRBD2 matches at 13 bases. The CDR3 is 19 residues long. The V gene's germline CDR1 is SGHTA and CDR2 FQGNSA. The V and J ends lost 5 bases and 2 bases, in that order; junction bases with no gene match: 15. The CDR3 DNA follows: TGTGCCAGCAGCCCAAGTCCCGGACTAGCGGGGGCGTTCCCCTACGAGCAGTACTTC. Its translation: CASSPSPGLAGAFPYEQYF.

This chain uses TRBV15 with TRBJ1-5; D not certain. The CDR3 has 13 amino acids. V shed 6 bases and J shed 9 bases, with 15 bases lying between them. Germline loops: CDR1 LNHNV, CDR2 YYDKDF (reference sequence). This CDR3 is CATRGGWQRPQHF. CDR3 sequence (DNA): TGTGCCACCAGAGGAGGGTGGCAACGGCCCCAGCATTTT.

This chain connects TRBV2 to TRBJ2-3; 9 nucleotides line up with TRBD2. This CDR3 has 16 amino acids. Germline V gives CDR1 SNHLY, CDR2 FYNNEI. Trimming cost V 7 bases and J 0 bases; bases outside gene matches: 8. The CDR3 spells CASIGSGGLSTDTQYF. Written as DNA, the CDR3 is TGTGCCAGCATCGGTAGCGGGGGCCTTAGCACAGATACGCAGTATTTT.

J is TRBJ2-7 and V is TRBV4-3; no definite D call. CDR1 is LGHNA and CDR2 is YSLEER in the germline V gene. The CDR3 totals 15 residues. The V gene lost 0 bases and the J gene lost 6 bases, with 15 bases spanning the gap. In nucleotides, the CDR3 is TGCGCCAGCAGCCAAGAGGCGGTGACCCCCGGCGAGCAGTACTTC. It codes for CASSQEAVTPGEQYF.

The V call is TRBV5-1, the J call TRBJ1-6; 9 bases align to TRBD1. This CDR3 has 15 amino acids. Germline CDR1 SGHRS, CDR2 YFSETQ. Trimming at V came to 3 bases and at J to 6 bases, leaving 4 bases not matched to a gene. The CDR3 loop reads CASSSEGQGNSPLHF. In DNA form, the CDR3 reads TGCGCCAGCAGCTCGGAGGGACAGGGTAATTCACCCCTCCACTTT.

This chain joins TRBV7-8 and TRBJ1-2; a possible D gene is TRBD1 (6 bases). The V and J ends lost 1 base and 7 bases respectively, with 16 bases between them. This CDR3 is 15 amino acids long. The germline gives CDR1 SGHVS, CDR2 FQNEAQ. The CDR3 is CASSLEARGGLGYTF. DNA of the CDR3: TGTGCCAGCAGCTTAGAGGCCAGGGGAGGGCTTGGCTACACCTTC.

The chain combines TRBV6-5 with TRBJ2-5; TRBD2 matches 9 bases. Near its end, the DNA agrees better with TRBJ2-7, so the J call may be wrong. Germline-derived CDR1 and CDR2 are MNHEY and SVGAGI. This CDR3 is built from 15 residues. The CDR3 sequence is CASSGGGAVSYEQYF. The CDR3 coding sequence is TGTGCCAGCAGTGGCGGGGGGGCAGTCTCCTACGAGCAGTACTTC.